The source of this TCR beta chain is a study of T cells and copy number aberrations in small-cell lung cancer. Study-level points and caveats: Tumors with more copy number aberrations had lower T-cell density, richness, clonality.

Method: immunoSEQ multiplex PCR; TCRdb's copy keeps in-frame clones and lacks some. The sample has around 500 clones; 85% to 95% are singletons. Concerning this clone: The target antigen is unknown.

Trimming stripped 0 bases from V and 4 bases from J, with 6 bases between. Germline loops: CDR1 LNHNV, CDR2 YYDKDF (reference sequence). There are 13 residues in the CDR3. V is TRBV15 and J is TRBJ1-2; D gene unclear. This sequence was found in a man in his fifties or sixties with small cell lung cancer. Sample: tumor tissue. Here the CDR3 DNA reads TGTGCCACCAGCAGAGACACCCTCTATGGCTACACCTTC. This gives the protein CATSRDTLYGYTF. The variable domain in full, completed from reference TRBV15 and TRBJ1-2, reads DAMVIQNPRYQVTQFGKPVTLSCSQTLNHNVMYWYQQKSSQAPKLLFHYYDKDFNNEADTPDNFQSRRPNTSFCFLDIRSPGLGDTAMYLCATSRDTLYGYTFGSGTRLTVV.